One sample yielded the 21 T cell receptor beta chains listed below, sequenced in a study of blood T cell repertoires in COVID-19. Measured with immunoSEQ multiplex PCR; TCRdb has only the in-frame clones, and not every one. The sample has over 200,000 clones, approximately 83% seen once. Input material: PBMCs or T cells enriched from blood (not recorded which). These receptor sequences come from a woman aged 45-60 years who had recovered from COVID-19.

The V gene is TRBV12-3 or TRBV12-4, the J gene TRBJ2-1; D gene uncertain. Trimming stripped 8 bases from V and 0 bases from J, with 8 bases between. The CDR3 spans 13 residues. In nucleotides, the CDR3 is TGTGCCAGCCTCATGAGCTCCTACAATGAGCAGTTCTTC. Translating it yields CASLMSSYNEQFF.

V usage is TRBV5-4 and J usage is TRBJ2-1; D ambiguous. V lost 2 bases, J lost 5 bases, and 11 bases lay in between. From germline, CDR1 is SGHNT and CDR2 YYREEE (reference sequence). The CDR3 totals 14 residues. CDR3 sequence reads: CASSFTEANNEQFF. CDR3 bases: TGTGCCAGCAGCTTTACCGAAGCGAACAATGAGCAGTTCTTC.

V usage is TRBV5-6 and J usage is TRBJ1-1; no firm D call. The CDR3 is made up of 13 amino acids. V lost 0 bases and J 7 bases, leaving 10 bases between the germline ends. Germline loops: CDR1 SGHDT, CDR2 YYEEEE. The CDR3: CASSLGNYHEAFF. The CDR3 coding sequence is TGTGCCAGCAGCTTGGGGAACTATCATGAAGCTTTCTTT. Combining the CDR3 with reference TRBV5-6 and TRBJ1-1 gives the whole variable domain DAGVTQSPTHLIKTRGQQVTLRCSPKSGHDTVSWYQQALGQGPQFIFQYYEEEERQRGNFPDRFSGHQFPNYSSELNVNALLLGDSALYLCASSLGNYHEAFFGQGTRLTVV.

The genes are TRBV6-2 or TRBV6-3 and TRBJ1-4, with D hard to call. V was trimmed by 6 bases and J by 8 bases, leaving 10 bases between them. The CDR3 is 12 residues long. Germline V gene lookup returns CDR1 MNHEY and CDR2 SVGEGT. CDR3 amino acids: CASSLRREKLFF. CDR3 nucleotides: TGTGCCAGCAGCCTTCGTCGGGAAAAACTGTTTTTT.

This chain connects TRBV29-1 to TRBJ1-1; D might be TRBD1 (6 bases). Trimming stripped 4 bases from V and 2 bases from J, with 11 bases between. CDR1 and CDR2 from the germline V gene are SQVTM and ANQGSEA. This CDR3 is built from 13 residues. The CDR3 sequence: CSVARTENTEAFF. CDR3 in DNA: TGCAGCGTTGCCCGGACAGAAAACACTGAAGCTTTCTTT. The full variable domain, in which reference TRBV29-1 and TRBJ1-1 provide the parts outside the CDR3, is SAVISQKPSRDICQRGTSLTIQCQVDSQVTMMFWYRQQPGQSLTLIATANQGSEATYESGFVIDKFPISRPNLTFSTLTVSNMSPEDSSIYLCSVARTENTEAFFGQGTRLTVV.

This rearrangement joins TRBV5-4 to TRBJ1-1; D is ambiguous. The CDR3 runs 14 residues. The germline gives CDR1 SGHNT, CDR2 YYREEE (reference sequence). Trimming cost V 2 bases and J 1 base, with 9 bases left between them. The DNA for the CDR3 is TGTGCCAGCAGCTTAGCGGCAGCGAACACTGAAGCTTTCTTT. Residues: CASSLAAANTEAFF.

V is TRBV27 and J is TRBJ1-1, with 7 positions matching TRBD1. The germline V gene encodes CDR1 MNHEY and CDR2 SMNVEV (reference sequence). There are 14 residues in the CDR3. J was trimmed by 4 bases and V by 6 bases; bases with no gene match: 8. CDR3 DNA: TGTGCCAGCAGAGAACAGGGGAGTAGCACTGAAGCTTTCTTT. This codes for CASREQGSSTEAFF.

The chain has TRBV2 and TRBJ1-3, with 7 bases fitting TRBD1. The J segment lost 0 bases and the V segment lost 11 bases, leaving 10 bases of the junction unmatched. CDR3 size: 15 residues. Germline lookup yields CDR1 SNHLY and CDR2 FYNNEI. This chain's CDR3 is CAGKPTGLSGNTIYF. CDR3 DNA sequence: TGTGCCGGAAAACCGACAGGGCTCTCTGGAAACACCATATATTTT. Full variable domain (remainder filled in from reference TRBV2 and TRBJ1-3): EPEVTQTPSHQVTQMGQEVILRCVPISNHLYFYWYRQILGQKVEFLVSFYNNEISEKSEIFDDQFSVERPDGSNFTLKIRSTKLEDSAMYFCAGKPTGLSGNTIYFGEGSWLTVV.

The genes are TRBV27 and TRBJ2-5; TRBD1 might be the D (5 bases). This CDR3 spans 13 amino acids. V dropped 0 bases and J dropped 5 bases, with 7 bases sitting between them. Per germline, CDR1 MNHEY and CDR2 SMNVEV (reference sequence). CDR3 coding DNA: TGTGCCAGCAGTTTATCGTGGGGCGAGACCCAGTACTTC. It codes for CASSLSWGETQYF.

This clone was recorded once. The chain recombines TRBV5-5 with TRBJ2-6; 7 bases fit TRBD2. CDR1 SGHKS and CDR2 YYEKEE come from the germline V gene (reference sequence). The CDR3 length is 14 residues. V dropped 6 bases and J dropped 2; count of bases not matched to a gene: 2. CDR3 residues: CASMGGTGANVLTF. CDR3 in DNA: TGTGCCAGCATGGGAGGGACTGGGGCCAACGTCCTGACTTTC.

CDR3 loop: CASSLTGTSGTEQYF. In DNA, the CDR3 is TGTGCCAGCAGTTTAACCGGGACTAGCGGGACCGAGCAGTACTTC. The chain is built from TRBV6-5 and TRBJ2-7; 13 bases fit TRBD2. The trim removed 4 bases at V and 6 bases at J, leaving 6 bases unmatched. Germline CDR1 and CDR2: MNHEY and SVGAGI. The CDR3 has 15 residues.

The chain joins TRBV2 to TRBJ2-1, with D tentatively TRBD2 (5 bases). With 8 bases removed from V and 7 bases from J, the gap between germline ends came to 12 bases. The germline V gene has CDR1 SNHLY and CDR2 FYNNEI. There are 12 residues in the CDR3. CDR3 loop: CASAERWNEQFF. CDR3 bases: TGTGCCAGCGCAGAGCGGTGGAATGAGCAGTTCTTC.

This clone came up a few times. The chain uses TRBV6-5 and TRBJ1-4, with no clear D. Trimming shortened V by 7 bases and J by 2 bases, and 11 bases separated the two germline ends. The CDR3 contains 14 residues. The germline V gene encodes CDR1 MNHEY and CDR2 SVGAGI. CDR3 residues: CASTLGRTNEKLFF. CDR3 nucleotides: TGTGCCAGCACTCTGGGCCGGACTAATGAAAAACTGTTTTTT.

V is TRBV29-1 and J is TRBJ2-7; TRBD1 matches at 7 bases. J lost 0 bases, V lost 6 bases, and 5 bases had no gene match. Germline V gene sequence: CDR1 SQVTM, CDR2 ANQGSEA. The CDR3 runs to 13 residues. DNA of the CDR3: TGCAGCGTCGGACAGGATTACTCCTACGAGCAGTACTTC. It yields the protein CSVGQDYSYEQYF.

The V gene is TRBV4-1, the J gene TRBJ1-3; the D is unclear. The ends were cut back, 4 bases at V and 1 base at J, with 20 bases in the middle. The CDR3 is 18 amino acids. Looked up from germline, CDR1 is MGHRA and CDR2 is YSYEKL. This CDR3 is CASSRNSNFIGSGNTIYF. For the CDR3, the DNA is TGCGCCAGCAGCCGAAACTCTAACTTTATCGGGTCTGGAAACACCATATATTTT.

V is TRBV12-5 and J is TRBJ1-1; possible D gene TRBD1, 6 bases. Per the germline V gene, CDR1 is LGHNT and CDR2 is FRNRAP. Trimming stripped 8 bases from V and 3 bases from J, with 13 bases between. This CDR3 has 13 residues. The CDR3 DNA sequence: TGTGCTAGTTCTGAACACAGGGACACTGAAGCTTTCTTT. It specifies CASSEHRDTEAFF.

CDR3 sequence (DNA): TGTGCCAGTGCGACAGGTTCCGAAGAGACCCAGTACTTC. Translating it yields CASATGSEETQYF. The J gene is TRBJ2-5, the V gene TRBV19; D perhaps matches TRBD1 (6 bases). This CDR3 region has 13 residues. V was clipped by 8 bases and J by 3 bases, with 13 bases between them. CDR1 and CDR2 from the germline V gene are LNHDA and SQIVND (reference sequence).

The V call is TRBV5-1, the J call TRBJ2-7, with 8 nucleotides matching TRBD1. With 0 bases clipped from V and 5 bases from J, the junction kept 4 bases outside the gene matches. The CDR3 runs 14 residues. Germline assignment: CDR1 SGHRS and CDR2 YFSETQ. The CDR3 DNA sequence: TGCGCCAGCAGCTTGGAGGCAGGGGGCCACGAGCAGTACTTC. Translation: CASSLEAGGHEQYF.

The V call is TRBV7-7, the J call TRBJ2-4; a weak D match, TRBD1 (5 bases). The CDR3 runs 14 residues. V was pared by 11 bases and J by 3 bases, with 17 bases between. CDR1 and CDR2 (germline): SSHAT, FNYEAQ (reference sequence). The CDR3 nucleotides read TGTGCCCCGACAGAACCTAGAGGCAAAAACATTCAGTACTTC. Its translation is CAPTEPRGKNIQYF.

This clone was observed a few times. This chain uses TRBV5-1 with TRBJ1-5, with D maybe TRBD1 (6 bases). Trimming pared 2 bases from V and 2 bases from J, leaving 14 bases between. This CDR3 comprises 16 residues. Germline CDR1 reads SGHRS; CDR2 reads YFSETQ. The CDR3: CASSLDGGAGNQPQHF. For the CDR3, the DNA is TGCGCCAGCAGCTTAGATGGGGGCGCGGGCAATCAGCCCCAGCATTTT.

The chain uses TRBV5-1 and TRBJ2-3; possible D gene TRBD2, 5 bases. The germline V gene has CDR1 SGHRS and CDR2 YFSETQ. CDR3 length: 11 amino acids. The V end lost 5 bases, the J end lost 4 bases, and 5 bases lay between the germline ends. The CDR3 bases are TGCGCCAGCAGGGGAGCAGATACGCAGTATTTT. It translates to CASRGADTQYF.